This T cell receptor (beta chain) was captured in a study of prognosis after radiotherapy for stage I lung cancer. Study-wide context: Medically, all non-small cell lung cancer patients were deemed inoperable.

Genomic DNA served as the source from which two-round multiplex PCR generated TCR beta CDR3 amplicons. First-round PCR amplification was performed with primers specific to each TRBV and TRBJ gene. TCRdb re-analysed the multiplex PCR reads in MiXCR, keeping a single row per CDR3 protein. Here the sample spans 30,000 or so distinct CDR3 sequences, roughly 30% being singletons. There are many counts of this clonotype. The sequence was obtained from a donor aged 50 or older with non-small cell lung cancer. Sample: PBMCs, taken before or after stereotactic body radiation therapy (not recorded which).

The CDR3 coding sequence is TGTGCCAGCAGCCCGGGACGGAATAATTCACCCCTCCACTTT. Translated, it gives CASSPGRNNSPLHF. The chain is built from TRBV5-4 and TRBJ1-6, with D tentatively TRBD1 (5 bases). Germline loops: CDR1 SGHNT, CDR2 YYREEE (reference sequence). There are 14 residues in the CDR3. The V gene lost 4 bases and the J gene lost 5 bases, with 10 bases spanning the gap.